This T cell receptor beta chain emerged from a study of blood T cell repertoires in COVID-19. The wider study: Nucleic acid was either cDNA or gDNA, and it came from T cells, B-cell-depleted T cells, or PBMCs.

Per the original methods: Reference gene primer amplification gave nucleated cell count estimates. Sequencing was performed with immunoSEQ multiplex PCR; in TCRdb, only in-frame clones are kept and a portion is missing. V, J and clone size reflect that table, while D and trimming were determined from the DNA. The data hold 130,000 to 150,000 clones, with approximately 87% observed a single time. Participant-given clinical history determined each cohort assignment. Each recovered donor of Cohort 3 presented with two negative PCRs, clearance, or symptom resolution. This CDR3 region has 16 residues. Trimming cost V 7 bases and J 6 bases; bases outside gene matches: 11. Germline assignment: CDR1 SGHAT and CDR2 FQNNGV.

The receptor was derived from a man in his 60s who had recovered from COVID-19. Sequencing used PBMCs or T cells enriched from blood (not recorded which). The chain has TRBV11-2 and TRBJ2-2; TRBD1 matches at 10 bases. Here the CDR3 reads CASTKAGTGVPGELFF. The CDR3 DNA sequence: TGTGCCAGCACCAAAGCCGGGACAGGGGTCCCCGGGGAGCTGTTTTTT.